This T cell receptor (beta chain) was captured by sequencing in a study of blood T cell repertoires in COVID-19. Study-wide context: Samples of COVID-19 (acute and convalescent) were obtained from the United States, Italy and Spain. Sources were T cells, B-cell-depleted T cells, or PBMCs; the material itself was cDNA or gDNA.

V was clipped by 10 bases and J by 1 base; unmatched bases: 10. The CDR3 extends over 15 amino acids. CDR1 is MDHEN and CDR2 is SYDVKM in the germline V gene. Original analysis: By means of reference gene primer amplification, nucleated cell counts were estimated. Profiling relied on immunoSEQ multiplex PCR, and the TCRdb table lists in-frame clones only, not all of them. The V and J calls and clone size come from that table; D and trimming were worked out from the DNA. This table has tens of thousands of clones, 88% appearing once. Sequenced sample: peripheral blood. This TCR came from a man aged 45 to 65 with active COVID-19. The rearrangement joins TRBV28 to TRBJ2-3; 8 positions match TRBD2. The CDR3 reads CATAGGRGGTDTQYF. In nucleotides, the CDR3 is TGTGCCACCGCGGGAGGCCGGGGCGGCACAGATACGCAGTATTTT.